This TCR beta chain was captured in a study of breast tumors, draining lymph nodes, adjacent tissues. Each CDR3 protein gets one entry after TCRdb re-called the multiplex PCR reads with MiXCR. Here the sample spans 200,000 to 300,000 distinct CDR3 sequences, over 25% being singletons. This clonotype was seen at least ten times. The CDR3 is made up of 15 amino acids. Germline V gene lookup returns CDR1 ENHRY and CDR2 SYGVKD. The junction had 7 bases not matched to a gene; V was cut back by 3 bases and J by 2 bases. Breast cancer patients provided tissue from their axillary draining lymph nodes. The source material was axillary lymph node tissue. The TCR comes from a female donor with breast cancer. Some clones in this sample may be carry-over from other donors' samples. The rearrangement uses TRBV10-3 and TRBJ2-7, with TRBD1 identical over 7 bases. CDR3 in DNA: TGTGCCATCAGTGAAACGGGACAGCACACCTACGAGCAGTACTTC. Its protein is CAISETGQHTYEQYF.